This T cell receptor (beta chain) is from a study of T cells in Graves' hyperthyroidism and ophthalmopathy (dated by TCRdb to the late 2010s). About the full investigation: Peripheral blood samples were taken at initial diagnosis, before any treatment was given. To identify distinguishing TCR V-J signatures, a discovery cohort of about 95 patients was used, comprising fewer than 45 with Graves' ophthalmopathy and some 60 with stable Graves' hyperthyroidism. Prospective prediction of ophthalmopathy was tested in an independent validation cohort of approximately 19 hyperthyroidism patients and 17 patients who later progressed to ophthalmopathy. For training and testing, the roughly 97 patients in the discovery cohort were randomly divided in a 7:3 ratio. The study also compared thyroid tissue and blood T-cell repertoires from more than 5 Graves' hyperthyroidism patients. Once sampling was done, hyperthyroidism patients were given methimazole at a starting dose of 30 mg daily, whereas ophthalmopathy patients were given high-dose intravenous methylprednisolone. TCR Vbeta CDR3 sequencing of roughly 140 peripheral blood samples (43 ophthalmopathy, 75 to 80 hyperthyroidism and some 17 progressor patients) is reported in the paper.

The TCR beta CDR3 regions were amplified from RNA transcripts. A first-round RT-PCR of the TCR CDR3 used the HTBI primer set with the Qiagen OneStep RT-PCR kit. Libraries were constructed in a second round of multiplex PCR, after which size selection and purification were carried out. The libraries were sequenced on an Illumina HiSeq2000 using paired-end 100 bp reads. Regarding the original processing steps: SOAPnuke was used to process the raw data, with reads discarded if the reads contained adapters or uncalled bases, had a mean Phred below 15, or lacked an exact constant-primer or identifier match. COPE v1.2.5 was used to merge high-quality paired reads, and clonotypes were defined as unique nucleotide sequences. Clonotypes were aligned to IMGT TRBV, TRBD and TRBJ reference segments using MiTCR v1.1. Analysis was restricted to V-J combinations with a frequency above 0.0001, which covered roughly 99% of repertoires. A TCS score was defined as the ratio between F50 (clonal expansion) and ExV (chaos), using BLOSUM62-based TCRdist between CDR3 peptides within each V-J. Welch's t-statistics and random forest reduced just over 500 V-J features to 13, which were used in a naive Bayes classifier (R e1071). The public reads were run again by TCRdb, first through fastp at Q25 and then through MiXCR, and only productive beta chains were kept. Every entry covers one CDR3 protein and lists the most common genes and DNA from its rows. TCRdb's processing, not the authors', yielded these V and J calls. This sample lists 300,000 or so distinct CDR3 sequences; over 15% were detected once. Of the sample, about 50% falls within the top ten clones.

The study at large found these results: Most expanded thyroid clonotypes (frequency above 0.001) were also found in blood, which suggests that blood repertoires may mirror thyroid immune responses. During validation, the model predicted progression to ophthalmopathy a median of roughly 7.1 months ahead of onset, with around 65% sensitivity and 72.22% specificity. Ophthalmopathy was separated from stable hyperthyroidism by a 13 V-J signature model, with around 90% sensitivity and about 81% specificity obtained in cross-validation and 80%/75% obtained in testing. Sample size was not statistically predetermined, and investigators were not blinded to group allocation.

In the ophthalmopathy patients, disease was moderately to severely active, with a Clinical Activity Score of 3 or more, a NOSPECS grade of 4 or more, and a duration of less than 3 months. Patients with uncontrolled infections, other autoimmune diseases, pregnancy or lactation were excluded. Diagnoses were established on the basis of clinical symptoms, serum thyroxine and TRAb, thyroid ultrasound, and orbital computed tomography. Ficoll-Paque density gradient centrifugation was used to isolate PBMCs from around 10 ml of fresh peripheral blood. Total RNA was extracted with Trizol reagent, and quality was checked on an Agilent 2100 Bioanalyzer. This clonotype appeared many times. Its antigen has not been determined. The record has no base qualities; no much larger clone is one base away. The receptor comes from a woman aged 55-75 years with Graves' ophthalmopathy. Material: blood.

The DNA reads TGCAGTGCTAGAGACCCTCCGGACAGGCCGAACTATGGCTACACCTTC. It translates as CSARDPPDRPNYGYTF. The rearrangement joined TRBV20-1 to TRBJ1-2; TRBD1 lines up with 7 middle nucleotides. Based on the germline V gene (reference sequence), the CDR1 and CDR2 sequences are DFQATT and SNEGSKA. Germline trimming: 0 bases from V, 2 bases from J; junction bases outside gene matches: 9. The cysteine opens and the phenylalanine closes a CDR3 of 16 amino acids. Of all the DNA, just the CDR3 is kept, 48 bases in frame from base 1.